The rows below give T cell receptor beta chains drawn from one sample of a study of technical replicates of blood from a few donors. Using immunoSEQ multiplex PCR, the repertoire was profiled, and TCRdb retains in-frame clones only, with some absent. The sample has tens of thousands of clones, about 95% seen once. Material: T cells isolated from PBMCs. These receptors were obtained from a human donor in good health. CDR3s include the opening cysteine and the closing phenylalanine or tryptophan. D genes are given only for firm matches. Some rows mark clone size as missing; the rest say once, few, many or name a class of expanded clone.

DNA: TGTGCCAGCAGTGAAGGGGCCACCCGGGACAGGGAAAACTTC
CDR3: CASSEGATRDRENF
J: TRBJ2-7
size: .
D: TRBD1
V: TRBV6-1

DNA: TGTGCCACCAATCTGAACACTGAAGCTTTCTTT
CDR3: CATNLNTEAFF
J: TRBJ1-1
size: .
D: .
V: TRBV6-5

DNA: TGTGCCAGCAGTTCCCCAATGACAGGTGAAGCTTTCTTT
CDR3: CASSSPMTGEAFF
J: TRBJ1-1
size: .
D: .
V: TRBV27

DNA: TGTGCCAGCAGCTTGGTCTTAGCGGGGTGGCTCCAAGAGACCCAGTACTTC
CDR3: CASSLVLAGWLQETQYF
J: TRBJ2-5
size: .
D: TRBD2
V: TRBV5-5

DNA: TGTGCCAGCAGTGAAGCCGCCAGGGGAGCCTATAATTCACCCCTCCACTTT
CDR3: CASSEAARGAYNSPLHF
J: TRBJ1-6
size: .
D: .
V: TRBV6-1

DNA: TGTGCCGCAGCAATACAGGAGAACACTGAAGCTTTCTTT
CDR3: CAAAIQENTEAFF
J: TRBJ1-1
size: .
D: .
V: TRBV6-1

DNA: TGTGCCAGCAGCCCGGGGGACAGGGGGCTGGTCGGGGAGCTGTTTTTT
CDR3: CASSPGDRGLVGELFF
J: TRBJ2-2
size: once
D: TRBD1
V: TRBV9

DNA: TGTGCCAGTAGTATCCCGGGCGACAGCCAAGAGACCCAGTACTTC
CDR3: CASSIPGDSQETQYF
J: TRBJ2-5
size: .
D: .
V: TRBV19

DNA: TGTGCCAGCAGTTCTCAAGAGACCCAGTACTTC
CDR3: CASSSQETQYF
J: TRBJ2-5
size: .
D: .
V: TRBV6-4

DNA: TGTGCCAGCAGCTTAATCAGGGGCACTGAAGCTTTCTTT
CDR3: CASSLIRGTEAFF
J: TRBJ1-1
size: .
D: .
V: TRBV7-2

DNA: TGCGCCAGCAGCTCCACTAGCTCAACCACCGGGGAGCTGTTTTTT
CDR3: CASSSTSSTTGELFF
J: TRBJ2-2
size: .
D: .
V: TRBV5-1

DNA: TGTGCCAGCAGCTTAATGGGCGGGAGGGTGTTCTTC
CDR3: CASSLMGGRVFF
J: TRBJ2-1
size: .
D: TRBD2
V: TRBV11-2

DNA: TGTGCCAGCAGCCGGCGGCGGGACAGGGGAGGATATGAGCAGTTCTTC
CDR3: CASSRRRDRGGYEQFF
J: TRBJ2-1
size: .
D: TRBD1
V: TRBV7-9

DNA: TGCAGCGTTGAAGCTCCCCAGGGATGGCCTTCTAGCACAGATACGCAGTATTTT
CDR3: CSVEAPQGWPSSTDTQYF
J: TRBJ2-3
size: .
D: .
V: TRBV29-1

DNA: TGTGCCAGCAGCCGGGACAGCGGCACCGGGGAGCTGTTTTTT
CDR3: CASSRDSGTGELFF
J: TRBJ2-2
size: .
D: TRBD1
V: TRBV7-3

DNA: TGTGCCACCAGCAGAGTGGGCAGCAACTATGGCTACACCTTC
CDR3: CATSRVGSNYGYTF
J: TRBJ1-2
size: once
D: .
V: TRBV15

DNA: TGTGCCAGCACCCTTAGCGGGATTGGCTACGAGCAGTACTTC
CDR3: CASTLSGIGYEQYF
J: TRBJ2-7
size: .
D: TRBD2
V: TRBV28

DNA: TGTGCCAGCAGCTTAGAGGCAGGCTCCAACTACGAGCAGTACTTC
CDR3: CASSLEAGSNYEQYF
J: TRBJ2-7
size: .
D: .
V: TRBV11-3

DNA: TGCGCCAGCAGCCAAGATCCCCACAGGGGAATTAGCACAGATACGCAGTATTTT
CDR3: CASSQDPHRGISTDTQYF
J: TRBJ2-3
size: once
D: TRBD1
V: TRBV4-1

DNA: TGTGCCAGCAGTTCCGACAGGTATAGCAATCAGCCCCAGCATTTT
CDR3: CASSSDRYSNQPQHF
J: TRBJ1-5
size: .
D: .
V: TRBV2

DNA: TGCGCCAGCAGCGGAGGGTCCTCTCCGCTCTACGAGCAGTACTTC
CDR3: CASSGGSSPLYEQYF
J: TRBJ2-7
size: .
D: .
V: TRBV10-2

DNA: TGTGCCAGCAGCCTCCGACAGACAGGACAAAATGAAAAACTGTTTTTT
CDR3: CASSLRQTGQNEKLFF
J: TRBJ1-4
size: .
D: .
V: TRBV5-6

DNA: TGTGCCAGTAGTATTAGTGGAGGCAGCTCTGGGGCCAACGTCCTGACTTTC
CDR3: CASSISGGSSGANVLTF
J: TRBJ2-6
size: .
D: .
V: TRBV19

DNA: TGCAGCGTTGAAAAACGGCGGGGCTACACCTTC
CDR3: CSVEKRRGYTF
J: TRBJ1-2
size: .
D: .
V: TRBV29-1

DNA: TGCAGCGTTGAACTAGCGGGAGTCCCCTACGAGCAGTACTTC
CDR3: CSVELAGVPYEQYF
J: TRBJ2-7
size: .
D: TRBD2
V: TRBV29-1

DNA: TGTGCCAGCACATCCCCCGACACGGCCCAGTACTTC
CDR3: CASTSPDTAQYF
J: TRBJ2-5
size: .
D: .
V: TRBV25-1

DNA: TGTGCCAGCAGTGAAGGCGGGAGACCCGACCCCGAGCAGTACTTC
CDR3: CASSEGGRPDPEQYF
J: TRBJ2-7
size: once
D: TRBD2
V: TRBV6-1

DNA: TGTGCCAGCAGCTCCCTTCGCGGGGACACAGATACGCAGTATTTT
CDR3: CASSSLRGDTDTQYF
J: TRBJ2-3
size: .
D: .
V: TRBV11-2

DNA: TGTGCCTCCAGCGAATTACTCGAGCAGTTCTTC
CDR3: CASSELLEQFF
J: TRBJ2-1
size: .
D: .
V: TRBV30

DNA: TGCAGCGTTGATTCGGGACAGGGGAGCGACACCATATATTTT
CDR3: CSVDSGQGSDTIYF
J: TRBJ1-3
size: .
D: TRBD1
V: TRBV29-1

DNA: TGTGCCAGCAGCCCTACTACAGGGGGCACTGAAGCTTTCTTT
CDR3: CASSPTTGGTEAFF
J: TRBJ1-1
size: .
D: TRBD1
V: TRBV7-9

DNA: TGTGCCAGCAGCTCACAGGGGGCACGGGCAGATACGCAGTATTTT
CDR3: CASSSQGARADTQYF
J: TRBJ2-3
size: .
D: TRBD1
V: TRBV11-2

DNA: TGTGCCAGCAGCTTAAGGCCGGGACAGGGCCCCGATAGTACCGAGCAGTACTTC
CDR3: CASSLRPGQGPDSTEQYF
J: TRBJ2-7
size: .
D: TRBD1
V: TRBV7-9

DNA: TGTGCCAGCAGCGGGTCGAAGGGAGATGAGCAGTTCTTC
CDR3: CASSGSKGDEQFF
J: TRBJ2-1
size: .
D: .
V: TRBV9

DNA: TGTGCCAGTAGTTTGCAGGGGGCGAGTGAGACCCAGTACTTC
CDR3: CASSLQGASETQYF
J: TRBJ2-5
size: .
D: TRBD1
V: TRBV19